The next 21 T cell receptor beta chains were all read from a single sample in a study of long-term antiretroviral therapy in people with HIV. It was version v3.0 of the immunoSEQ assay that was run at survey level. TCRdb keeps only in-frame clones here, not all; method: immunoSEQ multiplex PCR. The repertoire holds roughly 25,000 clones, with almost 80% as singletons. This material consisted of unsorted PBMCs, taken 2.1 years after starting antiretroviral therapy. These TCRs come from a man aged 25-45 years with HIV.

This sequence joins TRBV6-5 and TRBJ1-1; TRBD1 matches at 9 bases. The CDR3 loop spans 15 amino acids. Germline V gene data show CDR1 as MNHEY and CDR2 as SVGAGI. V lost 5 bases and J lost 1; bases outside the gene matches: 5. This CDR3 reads CASSPRTGANTEAFF. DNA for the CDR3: TGTGCCAGCAGTCCCCGGACAGGGGCGAACACTGAAGCTTTCTTT.

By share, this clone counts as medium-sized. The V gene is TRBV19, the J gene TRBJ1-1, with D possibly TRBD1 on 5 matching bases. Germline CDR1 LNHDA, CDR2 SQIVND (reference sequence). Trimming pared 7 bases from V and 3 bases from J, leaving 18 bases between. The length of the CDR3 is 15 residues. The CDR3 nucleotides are TGTGCCAGTAATAATCGGGGCCGGAGTTACACTGAAGCTTTCTTT. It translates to CASNNRGRSYTEAFF. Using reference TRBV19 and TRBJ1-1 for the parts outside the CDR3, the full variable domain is DGGITQSPKYLFRKEGQNVTLSCEQNLNHDAMYWYRQDPGQGLRLIYYSQIVNDFQKGDIAEGYSVSREKKESFPLTVTSAQKNPTAFYLCASNNRGRSYTEAFFGQGTRLTVV.

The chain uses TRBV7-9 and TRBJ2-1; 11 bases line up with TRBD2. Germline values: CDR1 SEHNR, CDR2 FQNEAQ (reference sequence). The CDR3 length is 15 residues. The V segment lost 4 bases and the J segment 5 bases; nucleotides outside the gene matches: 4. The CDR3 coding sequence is TGTGCCAGCAGCTGGGGACTAGCGGAGGACAATGAGCAGTTCTTC. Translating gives CASSWGLAEDNEQFF.

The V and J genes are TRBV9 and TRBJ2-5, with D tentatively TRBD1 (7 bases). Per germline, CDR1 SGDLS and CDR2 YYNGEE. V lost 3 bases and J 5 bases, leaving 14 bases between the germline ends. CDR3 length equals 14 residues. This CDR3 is CASSGGRGAETQYF. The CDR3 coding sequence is TGTGCCAGCAGCGGGGGCAGGGGGGCGGAGACCCAGTACTTC.

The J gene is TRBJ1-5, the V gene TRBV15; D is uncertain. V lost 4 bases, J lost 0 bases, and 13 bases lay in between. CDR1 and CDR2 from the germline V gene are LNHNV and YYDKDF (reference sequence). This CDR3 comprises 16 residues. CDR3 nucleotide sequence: TGTGCCACCAGCACCCGTGGTGGCTATAGCAATCAGCCCCAGCATTTT. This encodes CATSTRGGYSNQPQHF.

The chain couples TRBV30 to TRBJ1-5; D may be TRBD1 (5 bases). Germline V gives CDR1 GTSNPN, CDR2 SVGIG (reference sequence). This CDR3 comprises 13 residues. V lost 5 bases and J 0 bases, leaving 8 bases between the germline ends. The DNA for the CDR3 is TGTGCCTGGGACAGAAATAGCAATCAGCCCCAGCATTTT. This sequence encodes CAWDRNSNQPQHF.

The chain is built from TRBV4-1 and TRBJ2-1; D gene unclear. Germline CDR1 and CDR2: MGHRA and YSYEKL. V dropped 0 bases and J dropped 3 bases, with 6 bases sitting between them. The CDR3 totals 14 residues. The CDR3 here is CASSQDYGYNEQFF. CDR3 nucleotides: TGCGCCAGCAGCCAAGATTATGGCTACAATGAGCAGTTCTTC.

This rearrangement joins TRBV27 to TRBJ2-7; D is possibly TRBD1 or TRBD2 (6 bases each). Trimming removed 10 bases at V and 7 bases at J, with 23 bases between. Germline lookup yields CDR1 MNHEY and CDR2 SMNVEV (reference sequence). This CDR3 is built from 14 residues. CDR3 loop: CATQRQAQGGEQYF. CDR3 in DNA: TGTGCCACCCAAAGACAGGCCCAAGGGGGGGAGCAGTACTTC.

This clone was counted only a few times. CDR3 protein: CASRLAGGTYEQYF. CDR3 nucleotides: TGTGCCAGCAGGCTAGCGGGAGGGACCTACGAGCAGTACTTC. The chain links TRBV6-5 to TRBJ2-7; the match to TRBD2 covers 12 bases. V lost 6 bases and J lost 2; bases outside the gene matches: 2. The CDR3 covers 14 residues. Germline CDR1 reads MNHEY; CDR2 reads SVGAGI.

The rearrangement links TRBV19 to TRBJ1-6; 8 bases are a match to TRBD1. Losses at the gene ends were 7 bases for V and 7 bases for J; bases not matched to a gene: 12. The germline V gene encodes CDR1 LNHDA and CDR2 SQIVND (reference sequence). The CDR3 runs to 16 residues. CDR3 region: CASKDLGRQGNSPLHF. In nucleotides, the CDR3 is TGTGCCAGTAAGGACCTCGGGAGACAGGGGAATTCACCCCTCCACTTT.

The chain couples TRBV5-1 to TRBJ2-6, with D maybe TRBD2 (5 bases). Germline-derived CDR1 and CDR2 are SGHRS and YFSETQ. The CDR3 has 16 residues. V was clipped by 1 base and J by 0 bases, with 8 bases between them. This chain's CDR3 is CASSLLRASGANVLTF. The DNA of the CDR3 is TGCGCCAGCAGCTTGTTGAGGGCCTCTGGGGCCAACGTCCTGACTTTC.

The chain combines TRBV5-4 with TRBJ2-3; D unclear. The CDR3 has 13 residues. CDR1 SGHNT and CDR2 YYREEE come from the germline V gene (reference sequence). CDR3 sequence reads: CAAWAQGTDTQYF. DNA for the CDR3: TGTGCAGCCTGGGCTCAAGGGACAGATACGCAGTATTTT.

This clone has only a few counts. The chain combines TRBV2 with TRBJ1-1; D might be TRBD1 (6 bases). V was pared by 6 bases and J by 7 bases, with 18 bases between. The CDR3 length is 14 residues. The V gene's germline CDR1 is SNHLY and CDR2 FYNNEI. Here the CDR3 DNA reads TGTGCCAGCAGGGATGGGGGCTTTGGTGATGAAGCTTTCTTT. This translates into CASRDGGFGDEAFF.

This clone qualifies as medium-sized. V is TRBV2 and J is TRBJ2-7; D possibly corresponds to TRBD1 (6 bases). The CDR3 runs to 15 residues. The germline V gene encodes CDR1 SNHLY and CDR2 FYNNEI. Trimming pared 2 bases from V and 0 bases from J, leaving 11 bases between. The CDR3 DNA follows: TGTGCCAGCAGTGAAAGACAGGATAGCTCCTACGAGCAGTACTTC. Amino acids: CASSERQDSSYEQYF.

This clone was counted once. The CDR3 loop reads CSVEQGSFYGYTF. The CDR3 DNA reads TGCAGCGTTGAACAGGGGAGTTTCTATGGCTACACCTTC. V usage is TRBV29-1 and J usage is TRBJ1-2, with a tentative D call TRBD1 (6 bases). Trimming took 2 bases from V and 4 from J, leaving 11 bases between them. The CDR3 is 13 residues long. Looked up from germline, CDR1 is SQVTM and CDR2 is ANQGSEA.

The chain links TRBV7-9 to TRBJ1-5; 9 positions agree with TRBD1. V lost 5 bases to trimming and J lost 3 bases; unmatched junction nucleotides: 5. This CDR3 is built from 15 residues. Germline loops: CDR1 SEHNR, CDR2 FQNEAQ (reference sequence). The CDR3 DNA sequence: TGTGCCAGCAGCCTGGGACAGGGATCCAATCAGCCCCAGCATTTT. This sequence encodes CASSLGQGSNQPQHF.

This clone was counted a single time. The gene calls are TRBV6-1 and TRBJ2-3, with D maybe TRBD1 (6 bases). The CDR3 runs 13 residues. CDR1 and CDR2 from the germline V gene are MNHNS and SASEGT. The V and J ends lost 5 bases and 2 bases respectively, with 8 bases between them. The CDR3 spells CASSWTDTDTQYF. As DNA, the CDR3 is TGTGCCAGCAGTTGGACAGACACAGATACGCAGTATTTT.

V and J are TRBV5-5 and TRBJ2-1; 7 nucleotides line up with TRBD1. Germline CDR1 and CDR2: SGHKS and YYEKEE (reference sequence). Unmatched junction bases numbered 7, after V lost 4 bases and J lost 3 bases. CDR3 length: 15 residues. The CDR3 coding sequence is TGTGCCAGCAGCCATGGGACAGACTACTACAATGAGCAGTTCTTC. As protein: CASSHGTDYYNEQFF.

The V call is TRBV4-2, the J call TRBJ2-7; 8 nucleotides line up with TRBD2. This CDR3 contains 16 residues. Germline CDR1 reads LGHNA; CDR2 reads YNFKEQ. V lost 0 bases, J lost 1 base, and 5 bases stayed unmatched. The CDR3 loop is CASSQDLAGGSYEQYF. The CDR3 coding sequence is TGTGCCAGCAGCCAAGATCTGGCGGGAGGATCCTACGAGCAGTACTTC.

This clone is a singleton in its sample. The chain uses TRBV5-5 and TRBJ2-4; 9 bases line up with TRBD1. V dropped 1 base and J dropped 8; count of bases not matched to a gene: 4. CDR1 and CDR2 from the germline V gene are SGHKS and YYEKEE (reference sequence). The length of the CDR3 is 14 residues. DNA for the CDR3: TGTGCCAGCAGCTTGACAGGGGGCTCGTACATTCAGTACTTC. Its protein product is CASSLTGGSYIQYF.

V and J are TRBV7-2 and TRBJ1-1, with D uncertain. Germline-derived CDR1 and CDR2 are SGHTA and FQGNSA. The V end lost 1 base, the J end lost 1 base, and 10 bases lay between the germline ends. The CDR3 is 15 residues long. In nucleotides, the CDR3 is TGTGCCAGCAGCTTAGGGACGCTTTGGAACACTGAAGCTTTCTTT. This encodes CASSLGTLWNTEAFF.